The 6 T cell receptor beta chains reported below all come from one sample, sequenced in a study of beta chain features in type 1 diabetes. Findings and caveats of the study: In all four CD4+ subsets, TCRB CDR3 length was significantly, moderately reduced in type 1 diabetes.

Their cognate antigens are unknown. The isolated RNA, all of it, was reverse transcribed, so expressed TCRB transcripts were what got sequenced. Profiling relied on immunoSEQ multiplex PCR, and the TCRdb table lists in-frame clones only, not all of them. The sample lists 680,000 or so clones, around an eighth occurring once. Material: naive CD4+ T cells from blood. Receptors originate from a young man with type 1 diabetes.

This clone turned up a few times. The V call is TRBV27, the J call TRBJ1-5; possible D gene TRBD1, 5 bases. Trimming pared 7 bases from V and 2 bases from J, leaving 9 bases between. The CDR3 has 13 amino acids. Germline values: CDR1 MNHEY, CDR2 SMNVEV (reference sequence). CDR3 sequence: CASKGLGNQPQHF. The CDR3 DNA reads as TGTGCCAGCAAGGGGTTGGGCAATCAGCCCCAGCATTTT.

V is TRBV9 and J is TRBJ2-5; D perhaps matches TRBD2 (6 bases). The CDR3 has 16 amino acids. Looked up from germline, CDR1 is SGDLS and CDR2 is YYNGEE. Trimming took 4 bases from V and 1 from J, leaving 17 bases between them. The chain's CDR3 is CASSPRLGGPQETQYF. The DNA for the CDR3 is TGTGCCAGCAGCCCCCGCTTAGGAGGGCCCCAAGAGACCCAGTACTTC.

J is TRBJ1-1 and V is TRBV29-1, with D hard to call. V was trimmed by 1 base and J by 4 bases, leaving 13 bases between them. Germline V gene lookup returns CDR1 SQVTM and CDR2 ANQGSEA. The CDR3 is made up of 14 amino acids. The CDR3 here is CSVEGQILSTEAFF. DNA for the CDR3: TGCAGCGTTGAAGGTCAAATTCTATCCACTGAAGCTTTCTTT.

This sequence joins TRBV5-6 and TRBJ1-5; TRBD1 is a possible D gene (6 bases). Per germline, CDR1 SGHDT and CDR2 YYEEEE. Trimming took off 5 bases at V and 6 bases at J, with 18 bases between the two ends. The CDR3 sequence is 15 residues long. CDR3 region: CASSRRRTDAQPQHF. CDR3 DNA: TGTGCCAGCAGTCGTAGGAGGACAGACGCTCAGCCCCAGCATTTT.

The rearrangement links TRBV18 to TRBJ2-7; perhaps TRBD2 as D (5 bases). V was pared by 0 bases and J by 2 bases, with 8 bases between. Germline V gene lookup returns CDR1 KGHSH and CDR2 LQKENI. The CDR3 is made up of 14 amino acids. The CDR3 region has the DNA TGTGCCAGCTCACCACCGGCGGAGGCCTACGAGCAGTACTTC. Protein sequence: CASSPPAEAYEQYF.

This clone was recorded a few times. This sequence joins TRBV9 and TRBJ2-7, with D unresolved. Trimming left V 6 bases short and J 4 bases short, with 20 bases between. The CDR3 totals 15 residues. Germline values: CDR1 SGDLS, CDR2 YYNGEE. The CDR3 region is CASNNWDVSEYEQYF. The CDR3 bases are TGTGCCAGCAACAATTGGGATGTATCCGAGTACGAGCAGTACTTC.